Below are 15 T cell receptor beta chains sequenced from a single sample in a study of blood T cells in healthy people across ages. Alongside a J-beta primer mix, a sample-barcoded 5' primer served in a second PCR lasting 7 to 11 cycles. TCRdb re-called the 5' RACE reads with MiXCR, one entry per CDR3 protein. Of about 2 million distinct CDR3 sequences listed, just under 50% were seen once; the top ten hold over 2%. Sequenced: blood. The origin of the receptors is a woman between 35 and 50 years old in good health.

This clonotype appeared a few times. The chain joins TRBV29-1 to TRBJ2-3; no definite D call. V was trimmed by 4 bases and J by 6 bases, leaving 14 bases between them. The CDR3 consists of 13 residues. Germline values: CDR1 SQVTM, CDR2 ANQGSEA. CDR3 loop: CSVAHKNSDTQYF. The CDR3 nucleotides are TGCAGCGTTGCTCACAAGAATTCCGATACGCAGTATTTT.

J is TRBJ2-3 and V is TRBV20-1; D not resolved. In germline, CDR1 is DFQATT, CDR2 SNEGSKA (reference sequence). Deletions cut 0 bases from V and 2 bases from J, with 9 bases between. CDR3 length: 14 residues. The CDR3 here is CSAREMGITDTQYF. The CDR3 DNA sequence: TGCAGTGCTAGAGAGATGGGGATCACAGATACGCAGTATTTT.

V usage is TRBV6-1 and J usage is TRBJ2-7, with D unclear. Trimming removed 6 bases from V and 4 bases from J, with 13 bases in between. CDR3 length equals 13 residues. From germline, CDR1 is MNHNS and CDR2 SASEGT. The CDR3: CASRGSIRYEQYF. DNA for the CDR3: TGTGCCAGCAGAGGCTCGATAAGGTACGAGCAGTACTTC.

This clonotype was seen a handful of times. The chain links TRBV6-2 or TRBV6-3 to TRBJ2-1; 11 bases are a match to TRBD2. This CDR3 is built from 15 residues. CDR1 MNHEY and CDR2 SVGEGT come from the germline V gene. V shed 7 bases and J 4 bases; nucleotides not matched to a gene: 6. The CDR3: CASTGGLAAYNEQFF. For the CDR3, the DNA is TGTGCCAGCACCGGGGGACTAGCGGCATACAATGAGCAGTTCTTC.

This clonotype was found a few times. This chain connects TRBV2 to TRBJ2-1; the match to TRBD2 covers 7 bases. This CDR3 has 14 amino acids. Germline V gene data show CDR1 as SNHLY and CDR2 as FYNNEI. V lost 5 bases and J lost 6; bases outside the gene matches: 7. CDR3 sequence: CASSIDPGGNEQFF. The CDR3, as DNA: TGTGCCAGCAGTATTGACCCGGGGGGCAATGAGCAGTTCTTC.

This clonotype was detected only once. The DNA of the CDR3 is TGTGCCAGCAGCTTATTGCCCGGGACTAGCGGGCTCACAGATACGCAGTATTTT. Amino acid sequence: CASSLLPGTSGLTDTQYF. This chain uses TRBV7-6 with TRBJ2-3; 12 positions match TRBD2. CDR1 is SGHVS and CDR2 is FNYEAQ in the germline V gene. After removal of 2 bases from V and 2 bases from J, the junction contained 8 bases not matched to a gene. CDR3 size: 18 residues.

The chain joins TRBV14 to TRBJ2-5, with a possible D match to TRBD1 (5 bases). Trimming pared 4 bases from V and 3 bases from J, leaving 21 bases between. This CDR3 is built from 17 residues. Per the germline V gene, CDR1 is SGHDN and CDR2 is FVKESK. The CDR3 DNA reads as TGTGCCAGCAGCCCCCTTAGAGGCAGGGCTCGGGAAGAGACCCAGTACTTC. Its protein product is CASSPLRGRAREETQYF.

This sequence joins TRBV6-2 or TRBV6-3 and TRBJ2-7; D possibly uses TRBD1 or TRBD2 (5 bases each). Germline CDR1 reads MNHEY; CDR2 reads SVGEGT. V was cut by 5 bases and J by 0 bases, with 14 bases left in between. CDR3 length: 15 amino acids. DNA for the CDR3: TGTGCCAGCAGTGGTCGGGGCAGGGCCTCCTACGAGCAGTACTTC. The encoded protein is CASSGRGRASYEQYF.

J is TRBJ1-4 and V is TRBV27; a possible D gene is TRBD1 (5 bases). Germline CDR1 is MNHEY and CDR2 is SMNVEV (reference sequence). The V gene lost 4 bases and the J gene lost 2 bases, with 11 bases spanning the gap. This CDR3 spans 15 amino acids. The chain's CDR3 is CASSSGGVTNEKLFF. The CDR3 DNA follows: TGTGCCAGCAGTTCCGGGGGAGTCACTAATGAAAAACTGTTTTTT.

This sequence joins TRBV20-1 and TRBJ2-5; TRBD2 matches 12 bases. Unmatched junction bases numbered 4, after V lost 5 bases and J lost 3 bases. The CDR3 runs 14 residues. Germline values: CDR1 DFQATT, CDR2 SNEGSKA (reference sequence). The CDR3 nucleotides are TGCAGTGCTTTACGGACTAGCGGGGAAGAGACCCAGTACTTC. It translates to CSALRTSGEETQYF.

Only a few counts were recorded for this clonotype. The chain employs TRBV20-1 and TRBJ2-1; TRBD2 matches 11 bases. Per the germline V gene, CDR1 is DFQATT and CDR2 is SNEGSKA (reference sequence). V dropped 5 bases and J dropped 9; count of bases not matched to a gene: 9. CDR3 length: 14 residues. The CDR3 DNA reads as TGCAGTGCTCTTAGCGGGGGGGCAATAGTTGAGCAGTTCTTC. Translating gives CSALSGGAIVEQFF.

V usage is TRBV7-2 and J usage is TRBJ1-4; a possible D gene is TRBD1 (6 bases). CDR1 SGHTA and CDR2 FQGNSA come from the germline V gene. This CDR3 contains 15 residues. V lost 4 bases to trimming and J lost 3 bases, with 12 bases between them. As DNA, the CDR3 is TGTGCCAGCAGCTCGTACAGGGAGGCTAATGAAAAACTGTTTTTT. Translation gives CASSSYREANEKLFF.

This chain links TRBV9 with TRBJ2-1, with a weak D call TRBD2 (6 bases). Germline CDR1 reads SGDLS; CDR2 reads YYNGEE. The CDR3 runs 13 residues. Trimming pared 4 bases from V and 9 bases from J, leaving 14 bases between. CDR3 region: CASSTHPGGEQFF. In DNA form, the CDR3 reads TGTGCCAGCAGCACCCACCCCGGGGGTGAGCAGTTCTTC.

This clonotype was detected a few times. One end of the junction is discordant with germline, which a read error may explain. This chain links TRBV5-1 with TRBJ1-2; D may be TRBD1 (6 bases). Germline V CDR1 and CDR2: SGHRS, YFSETQ. The CDR3 spans 13 residues. The CDR3 DNA is TGTGCCAGCAGCTTAGTATCAGGGGATGGCTACACCTTC. Protein product: CASSLVSGDGYTF.

This clonotype came up many times. This chain connects TRBV20-1 to TRBJ1-5, with D tentatively TRBD1 (5 bases). The germline gives CDR1 DFQATT, CDR2 SNEGSKA (reference sequence). CDR3 size: 13 residues. Trimming removed 0 bases at V and 5 bases at J, with 8 bases between. CDR3 DNA sequence: TGCAGTGCTAGAGATCGGGGGGATCAGCCCCAGCATTTT. This translates into CSARDRGDQPQHF.